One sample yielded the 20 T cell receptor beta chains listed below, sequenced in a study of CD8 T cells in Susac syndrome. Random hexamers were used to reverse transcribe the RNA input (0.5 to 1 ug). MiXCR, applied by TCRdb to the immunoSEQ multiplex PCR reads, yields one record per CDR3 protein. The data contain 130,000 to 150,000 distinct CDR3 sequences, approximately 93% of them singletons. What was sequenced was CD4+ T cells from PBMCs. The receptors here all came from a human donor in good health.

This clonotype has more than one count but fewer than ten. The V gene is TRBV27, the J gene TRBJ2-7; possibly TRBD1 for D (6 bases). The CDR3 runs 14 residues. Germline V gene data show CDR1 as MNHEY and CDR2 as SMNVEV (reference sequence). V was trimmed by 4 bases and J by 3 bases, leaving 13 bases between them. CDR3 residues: CASSSGGQHYEQYF. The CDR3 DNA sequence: TGTGCCAGCAGTTCCGGCGGACAGCACTACGAGCAGTACTTC.

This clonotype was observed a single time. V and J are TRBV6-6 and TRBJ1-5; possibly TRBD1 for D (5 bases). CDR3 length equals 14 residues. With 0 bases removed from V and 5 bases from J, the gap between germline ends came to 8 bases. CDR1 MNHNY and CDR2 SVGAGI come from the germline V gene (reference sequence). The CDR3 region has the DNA TGTGCCAGCAGTTACTCATGGGGCGATCAGCCCCAGCATTTT. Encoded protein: CASSYSWGDQPQHF.

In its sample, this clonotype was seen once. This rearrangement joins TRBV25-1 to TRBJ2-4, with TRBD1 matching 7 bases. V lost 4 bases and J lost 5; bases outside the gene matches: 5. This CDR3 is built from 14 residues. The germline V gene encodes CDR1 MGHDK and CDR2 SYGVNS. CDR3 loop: CASSATGTENIQYF. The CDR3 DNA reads TGTGCCAGCAGTGCCACCGGGACAGAAAACATTCAGTACTTC.

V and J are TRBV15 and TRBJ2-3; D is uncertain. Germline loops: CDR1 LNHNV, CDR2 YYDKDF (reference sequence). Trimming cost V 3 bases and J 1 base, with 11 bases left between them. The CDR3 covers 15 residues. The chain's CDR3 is CATSREEWRTDTQYF. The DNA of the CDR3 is TGTGCCACCAGCAGGGAAGAGTGGCGCACAGATACGCAGTATTTT. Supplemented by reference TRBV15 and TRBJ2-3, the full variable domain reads DAMVIQNPRYQVTQFGKPVTLSCSQTLNHNVMYWYQQKSSQAPKLLFHYYDKDFNNEADTPDNFQSRRPNTSFCFLDIRSPGLGDTAMYLCATSREEWRTDTQYFGPGTRLTVL.

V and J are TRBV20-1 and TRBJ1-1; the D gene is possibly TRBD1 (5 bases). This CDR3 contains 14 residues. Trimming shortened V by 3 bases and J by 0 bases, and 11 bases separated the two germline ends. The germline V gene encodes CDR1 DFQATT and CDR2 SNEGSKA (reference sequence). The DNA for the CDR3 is TGCAGTGCTAGTGGGGACGACTTGAACACTGAAGCTTTCTTT. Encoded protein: CSASGDDLNTEAFF.

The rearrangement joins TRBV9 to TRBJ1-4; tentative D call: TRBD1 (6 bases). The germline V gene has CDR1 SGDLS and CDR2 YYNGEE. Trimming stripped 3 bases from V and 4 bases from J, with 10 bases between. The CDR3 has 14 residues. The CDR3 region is CASSGTAGNEKLFF. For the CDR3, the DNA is TGTGCCAGCAGCGGGACAGCGGGTAATGAAAAACTGTTTTTT.

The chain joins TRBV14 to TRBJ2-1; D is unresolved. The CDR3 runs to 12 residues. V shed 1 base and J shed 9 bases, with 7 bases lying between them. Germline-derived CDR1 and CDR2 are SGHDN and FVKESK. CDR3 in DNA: TGTGCCAGCAGCCAAGTGATCACTGAGCAGTTCTTC. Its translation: CASSQVITEQFF.

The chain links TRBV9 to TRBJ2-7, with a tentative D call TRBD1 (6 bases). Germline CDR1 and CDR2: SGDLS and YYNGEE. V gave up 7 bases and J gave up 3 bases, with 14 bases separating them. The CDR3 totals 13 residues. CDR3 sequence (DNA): TGTGCCAGCGGGACGGGGACACTCTACGAGCAGTACTTC. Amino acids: CASGTGTLYEQYF. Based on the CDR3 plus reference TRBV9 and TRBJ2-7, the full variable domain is DSGVTQTPKHLITATGQRVTLRCSPRSGDLSVYWYQQSLDQGLQFLIQYYNGEERAKGNILERFSAQQFPDLHSELNLSSLELGDSALYFCASGTGTLYEQYFGPGTRLTVT.

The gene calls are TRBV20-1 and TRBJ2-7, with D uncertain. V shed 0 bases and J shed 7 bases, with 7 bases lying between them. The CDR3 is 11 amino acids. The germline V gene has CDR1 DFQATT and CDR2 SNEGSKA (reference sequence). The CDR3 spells CSARDFAEQYF. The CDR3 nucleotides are TGCAGTGCTAGAGACTTTGCAGAGCAGTACTTC.

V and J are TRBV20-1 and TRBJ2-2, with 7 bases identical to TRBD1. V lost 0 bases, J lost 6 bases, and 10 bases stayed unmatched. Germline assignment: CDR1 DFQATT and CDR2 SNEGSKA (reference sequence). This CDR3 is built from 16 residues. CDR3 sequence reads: CSAREALQGSSGELFF. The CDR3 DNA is TGCAGTGCTAGAGAAGCGTTACAGGGGAGCTCCGGGGAGCTGTTTTTT.

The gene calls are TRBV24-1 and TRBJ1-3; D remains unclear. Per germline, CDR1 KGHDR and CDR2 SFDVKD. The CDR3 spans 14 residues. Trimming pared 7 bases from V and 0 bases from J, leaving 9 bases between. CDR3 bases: TGTGCCACCAGGAGGGCTACCTCTGGAAACACCATATATTTT. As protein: CATRRATSGNTIYF.

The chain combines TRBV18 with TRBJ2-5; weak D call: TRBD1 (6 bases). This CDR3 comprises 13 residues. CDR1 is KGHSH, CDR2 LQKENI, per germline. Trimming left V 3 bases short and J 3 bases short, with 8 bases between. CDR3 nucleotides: TGTGCCAGCTCACCTTACAGGGAAGAGACCCAGTACTTC. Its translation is CASSPYREETQYF.

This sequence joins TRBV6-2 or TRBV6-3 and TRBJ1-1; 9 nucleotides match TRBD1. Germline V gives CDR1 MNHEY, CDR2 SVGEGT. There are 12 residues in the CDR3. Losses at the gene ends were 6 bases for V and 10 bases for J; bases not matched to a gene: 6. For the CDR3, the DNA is TGTGCCAGCAGCGCACAGGGGGCGGGAGCTTTCTTT. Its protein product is CASSAQGAGAFF.

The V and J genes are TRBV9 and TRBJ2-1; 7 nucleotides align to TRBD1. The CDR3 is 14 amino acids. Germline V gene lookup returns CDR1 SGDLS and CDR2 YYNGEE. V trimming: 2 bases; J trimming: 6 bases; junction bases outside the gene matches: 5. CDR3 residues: CASSVGQYGNEQFF. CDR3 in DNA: TGTGCCAGCAGCGTGGGACAGTACGGCAATGAGCAGTTCTTC. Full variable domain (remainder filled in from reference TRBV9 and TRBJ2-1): DSGVTQTPKHLITATGQRVTLRCSPRSGDLSVYWYQQSLDQGLQFLIQYYNGEERAKGNILERFSAQQFPDLHSELNLSSLELGDSALYFCASSVGQYGNEQFFGPGTRLTVL.

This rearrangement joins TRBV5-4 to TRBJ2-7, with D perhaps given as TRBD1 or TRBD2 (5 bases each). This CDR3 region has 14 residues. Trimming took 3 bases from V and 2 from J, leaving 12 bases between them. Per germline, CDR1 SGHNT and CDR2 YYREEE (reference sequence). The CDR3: CASSSRDGAYEQYF. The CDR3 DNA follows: TGTGCCAGCAGCTCCCGGGACGGGGCCTACGAGCAGTACTTC.

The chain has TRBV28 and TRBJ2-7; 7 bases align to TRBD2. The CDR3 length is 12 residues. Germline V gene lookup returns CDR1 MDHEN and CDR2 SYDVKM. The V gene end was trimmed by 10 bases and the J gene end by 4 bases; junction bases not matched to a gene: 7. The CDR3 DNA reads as TGTGCCATTGGACTAGTTGGGTACGAGCAGTACTTC. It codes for CAIGLVGYEQYF.

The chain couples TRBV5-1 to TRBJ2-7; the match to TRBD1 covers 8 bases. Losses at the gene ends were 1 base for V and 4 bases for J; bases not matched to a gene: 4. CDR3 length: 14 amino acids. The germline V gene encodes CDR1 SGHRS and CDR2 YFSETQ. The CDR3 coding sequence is TGCGCCAGCAGCTTGTCAGGGGGCCTGTACGAGCAGTACTTC. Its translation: CASSLSGGLYEQYF.

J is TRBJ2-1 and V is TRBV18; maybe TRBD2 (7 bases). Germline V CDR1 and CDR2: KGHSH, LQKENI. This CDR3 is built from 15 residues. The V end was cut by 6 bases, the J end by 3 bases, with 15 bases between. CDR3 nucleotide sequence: TGTGCCAGCTCCCCATGGGGGGGCGACTACAATGAGCAGTTCTTC. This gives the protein CASSPWGGDYNEQFF.

The CDR3 DNA sequence: TGTGCCAGCAGCGTCATGTCGGGTTTGAGCTCCTACAATGAGCAGTTCTTC. Protein product: CASSVMSGLSSYNEQFF. The V call is TRBV9, the J call TRBJ2-1, with D unclear. The CDR3 sequence is 17 residues long. Deletions cut 2 bases from V and 0 bases from J, with 15 bases between. CDR1 and CDR2 from the germline V gene are SGDLS and YYNGEE.

In DNA form, the CDR3 reads TGTGCCAGCTCACCTACAGGGGCCTCTGGGGCCAACGTCCTGACTTTC. Translation: CASSPTGASGANVLTF. The genes are TRBV18 and TRBJ2-6, with TRBD1 identical over 7 bases. Trimming at V came to 3 bases and at J to 0 bases, leaving 2 bases not matched to a gene. CDR1 is KGHSH and CDR2 is LQKENI in the germline V gene. The CDR3 is made up of 16 amino acids.